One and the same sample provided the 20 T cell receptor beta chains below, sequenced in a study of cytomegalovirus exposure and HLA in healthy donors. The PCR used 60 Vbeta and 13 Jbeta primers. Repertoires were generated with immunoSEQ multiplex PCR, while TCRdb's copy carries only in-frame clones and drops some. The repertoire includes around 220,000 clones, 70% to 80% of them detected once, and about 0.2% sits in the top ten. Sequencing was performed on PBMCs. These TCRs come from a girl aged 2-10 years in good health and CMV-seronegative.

In DNA form, the CDR3 reads TGTGCCAGCAGCTTGACTTTGGCAGGGGGCATGTACACTGAAGCTTTCTTT. Amino acid sequence: CASSLTLAGGMYTEAFF. The rearrangement uses TRBV5-6 and TRBJ1-1; 8 bases agree with TRBD1. The CDR3 is made up of 17 amino acids. CDR1 and CDR2 from the germline V gene are SGHDT and YYEEEE. Trimming at V came to 1 base and at J to 3 bases, leaving 11 bases not matched to a gene.

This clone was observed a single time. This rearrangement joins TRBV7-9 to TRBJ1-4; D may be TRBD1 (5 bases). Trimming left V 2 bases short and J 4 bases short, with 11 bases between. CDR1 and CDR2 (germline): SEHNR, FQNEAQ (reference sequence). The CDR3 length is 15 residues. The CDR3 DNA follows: TGTGCCAGCAGCTTACGGGGGGGGTATAATGAAAAACTGTTTTTT. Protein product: CASSLRGGYNEKLFF.

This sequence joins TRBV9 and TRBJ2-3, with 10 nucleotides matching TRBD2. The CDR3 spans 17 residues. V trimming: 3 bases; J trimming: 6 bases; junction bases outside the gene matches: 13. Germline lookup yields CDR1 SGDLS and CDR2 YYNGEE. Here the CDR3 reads CASSEKKREGLPDTQYF. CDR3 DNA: TGTGCCAGCAGCGAGAAAAAGCGGGAGGGCTTGCCGGATACGCAGTATTTT.

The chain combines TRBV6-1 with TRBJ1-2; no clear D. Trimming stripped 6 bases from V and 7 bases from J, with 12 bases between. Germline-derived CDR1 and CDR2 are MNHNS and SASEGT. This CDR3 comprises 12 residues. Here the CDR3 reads CASRGGYGGYTF. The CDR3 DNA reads TGTGCCAGCAGAGGAGGGTATGGTGGCTACACCTTC.

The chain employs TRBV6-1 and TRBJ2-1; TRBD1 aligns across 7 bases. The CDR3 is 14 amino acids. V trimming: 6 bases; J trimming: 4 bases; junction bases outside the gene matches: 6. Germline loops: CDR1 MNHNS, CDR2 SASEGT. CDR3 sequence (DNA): TGTGCCAGCAGCACCCGGGACAGTTACAATGAGCAGTTCTTC. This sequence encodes CASSTRDSYNEQFF.

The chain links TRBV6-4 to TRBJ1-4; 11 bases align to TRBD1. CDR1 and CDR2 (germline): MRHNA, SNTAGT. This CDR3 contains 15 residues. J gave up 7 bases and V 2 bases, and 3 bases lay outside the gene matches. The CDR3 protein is CASSDVDRGREKLFF. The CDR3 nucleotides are TGTGCCAGCAGTGACGTGGACAGGGGGCGTGAAAAACTGTTTTTT.

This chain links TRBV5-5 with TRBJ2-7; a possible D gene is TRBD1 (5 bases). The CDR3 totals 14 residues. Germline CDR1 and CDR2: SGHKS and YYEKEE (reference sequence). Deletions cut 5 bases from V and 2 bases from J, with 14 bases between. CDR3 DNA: TGTGCCAGCAGGCGCCCCGACAGCCCCTACGAGCAGTACTTC. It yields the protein CASRRPDSPYEQYF.

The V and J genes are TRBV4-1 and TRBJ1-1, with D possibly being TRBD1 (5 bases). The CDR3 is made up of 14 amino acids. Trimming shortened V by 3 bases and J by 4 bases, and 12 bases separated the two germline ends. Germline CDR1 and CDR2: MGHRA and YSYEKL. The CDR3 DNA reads TGCGCCAGCAGCCAGGGGACTTTGGGCACTGAAGCTTTCTTT. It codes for CASSQGTLGTEAFF.

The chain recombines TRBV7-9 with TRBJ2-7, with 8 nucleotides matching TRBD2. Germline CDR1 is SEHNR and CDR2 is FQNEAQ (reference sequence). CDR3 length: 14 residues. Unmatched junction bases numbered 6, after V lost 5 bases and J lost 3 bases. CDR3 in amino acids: CASSRGGNGYEQYF. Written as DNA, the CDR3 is TGTGCCAGCAGCCGGGGGGGCAATGGCTACGAGCAGTACTTC.

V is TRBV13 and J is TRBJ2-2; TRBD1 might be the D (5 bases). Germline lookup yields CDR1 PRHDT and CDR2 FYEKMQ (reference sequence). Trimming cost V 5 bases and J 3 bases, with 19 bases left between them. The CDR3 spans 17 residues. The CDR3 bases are TGTGCCAGCAGCCCGGGTCCAGGGCTACATGACACCGGGGAGCTGTTTTTT. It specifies CASSPGPGLHDTGELFF.

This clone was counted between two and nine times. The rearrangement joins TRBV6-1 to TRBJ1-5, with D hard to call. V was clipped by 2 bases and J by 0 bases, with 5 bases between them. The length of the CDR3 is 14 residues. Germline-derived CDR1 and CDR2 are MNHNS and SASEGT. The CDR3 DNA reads TGTGCCAGCAGTGAACAGGATAGCAATCAGCCCCAGCATTTT. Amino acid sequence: CASSEQDSNQPQHF.

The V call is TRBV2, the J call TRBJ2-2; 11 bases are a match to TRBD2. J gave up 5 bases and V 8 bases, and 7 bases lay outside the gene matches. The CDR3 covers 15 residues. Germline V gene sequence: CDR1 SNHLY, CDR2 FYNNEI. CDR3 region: CASEPRTSGTGELFF. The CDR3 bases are TGTGCCAGCGAGCCCCGGACTAGCGGGACCGGGGAGCTGTTTTTT.

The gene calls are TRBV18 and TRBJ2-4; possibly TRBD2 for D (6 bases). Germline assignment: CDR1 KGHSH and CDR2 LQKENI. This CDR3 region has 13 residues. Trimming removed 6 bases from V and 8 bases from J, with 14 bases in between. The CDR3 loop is CASSPGGRHIQYF. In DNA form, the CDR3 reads TGTGCCAGCTCCCCCGGGGGTAGGCACATTCAGTACTTC.

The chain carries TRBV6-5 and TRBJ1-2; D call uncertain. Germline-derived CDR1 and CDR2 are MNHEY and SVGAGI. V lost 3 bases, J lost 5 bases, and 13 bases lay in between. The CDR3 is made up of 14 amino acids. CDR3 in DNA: TGTGCCAGCAGTTATCGGGCGGGAGAATATGGCTACACCTTC. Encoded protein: CASSYRAGEYGYTF.

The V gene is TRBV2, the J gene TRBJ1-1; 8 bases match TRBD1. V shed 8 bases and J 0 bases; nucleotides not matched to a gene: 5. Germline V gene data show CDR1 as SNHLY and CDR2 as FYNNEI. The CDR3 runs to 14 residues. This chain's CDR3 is CASDWTGMNTEAFF. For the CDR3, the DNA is TGTGCCAGCGACTGGACAGGGATGAACACTGAAGCTTTCTTT.

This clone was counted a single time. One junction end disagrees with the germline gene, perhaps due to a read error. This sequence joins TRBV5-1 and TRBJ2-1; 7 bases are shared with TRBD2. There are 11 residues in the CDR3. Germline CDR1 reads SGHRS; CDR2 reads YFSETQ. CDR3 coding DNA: TGCGCCAGCAGCTCGAGCGGGAACGTGCTCTTC. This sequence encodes CASSSSGNVLF.

CDR3 in DNA: TGTGCCAGCACCTTGGGGGGGGCGGTTCCCTACGAGCAGTACTTC. This sequence encodes CASTLGGAVPYEQYF. The rearrangement uses TRBV28 and TRBJ2-7; perhaps TRBD2 as D (7 bases). Germline-derived CDR1 and CDR2 are MDHEN and SYDVKM. This CDR3 is built from 15 residues. V dropped 7 bases and J dropped 2 bases, with 18 bases sitting between them.

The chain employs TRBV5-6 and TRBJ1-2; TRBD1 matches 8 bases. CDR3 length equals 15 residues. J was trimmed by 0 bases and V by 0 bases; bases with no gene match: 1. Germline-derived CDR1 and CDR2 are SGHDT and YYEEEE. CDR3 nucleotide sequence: TGTGCCAGCAGCTTGGGGACAGGGACTAACTATGGCTACACCTTC. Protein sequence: CASSLGTGTNYGYTF.

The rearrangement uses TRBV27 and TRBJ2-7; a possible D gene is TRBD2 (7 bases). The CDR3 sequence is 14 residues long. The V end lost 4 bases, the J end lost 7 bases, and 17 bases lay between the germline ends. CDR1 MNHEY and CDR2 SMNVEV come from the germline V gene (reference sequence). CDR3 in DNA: TGTGCCAGCAGTTACCAAGGGGGGGCGAGGGAGCAGTACTTC. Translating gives CASSYQGGAREQYF.

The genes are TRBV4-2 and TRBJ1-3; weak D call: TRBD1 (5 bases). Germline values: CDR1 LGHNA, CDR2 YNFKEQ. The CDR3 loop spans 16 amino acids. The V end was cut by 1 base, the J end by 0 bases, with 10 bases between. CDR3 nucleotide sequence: TGTGCCAGCAGCCAAGGGGGGGGGATCTCTGGAAACACCATATATTTT. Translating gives CASSQGGGISGNTIYF.